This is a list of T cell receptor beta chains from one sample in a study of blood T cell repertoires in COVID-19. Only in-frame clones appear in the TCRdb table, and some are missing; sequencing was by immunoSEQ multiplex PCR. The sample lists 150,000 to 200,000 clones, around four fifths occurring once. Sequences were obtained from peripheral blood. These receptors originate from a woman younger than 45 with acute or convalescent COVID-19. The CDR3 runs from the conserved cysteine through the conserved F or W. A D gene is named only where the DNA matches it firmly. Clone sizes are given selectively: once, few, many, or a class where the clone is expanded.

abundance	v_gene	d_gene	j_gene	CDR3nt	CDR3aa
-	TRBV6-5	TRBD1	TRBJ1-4	TGTGCCAGCAGTCTCAGGGGGCTGACTAATGAAAAACTGTTTTTT	CASSLRGLTNEKLFF
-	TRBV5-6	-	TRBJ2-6	TGTGCCAGCAGACCTTCGTTGGACTTACTTCGCTCTGGGGCCAACGTCCTGACTTTC	CASRPSLDLLRSGANVLTF
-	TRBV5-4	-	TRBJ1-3	TGTGCCAGCAGCCGGAATCTACAGGGAGCCTCTGGAAACACCATATATTTT	CASSRNLQGASGNTIYF
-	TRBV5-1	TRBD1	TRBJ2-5	TGCGCCAGCAGCTTACAGGGGGCTGAGCAAGAGACCCAGTACTTC	CASSLQGAEQETQYF
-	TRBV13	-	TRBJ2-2	TGTGCCAGCAGCTTAGAGGGCGGGGTCAACACCGGGGAGCTGTTTTTT	CASSLEGGVNTGELFF
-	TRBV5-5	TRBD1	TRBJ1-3	TGTGCCAGCAGCTTCTTGATCCAGGGGGTTTTTTCTGGAAACACCATATATTTT	CASSFLIQGVFSGNTIYF
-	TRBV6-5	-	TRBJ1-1	TGTGCCAGCAGTTCCGTTCGGAACACTGAAGCTTTCTTT	CASSSVRNTEAFF
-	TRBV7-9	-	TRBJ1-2	TGTGCCAGCAGCTCCTTGGGGGGATTCGCTAACTATGGCTACACCTTC	CASSSLGGFANYGYTF
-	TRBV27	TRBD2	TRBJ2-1	TGTGCCAGCAGTACTCTAGCGGGGGCCTACAATGAGCAGTTCTTC	CASSTLAGAYNEQFF
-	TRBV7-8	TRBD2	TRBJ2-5	TGTGCCAGCAGCGCGACAATAGCGGGGGGGTCGAGGGAGACCCAGTACTTC	CASSATIAGGSRETQYF
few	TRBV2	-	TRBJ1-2	TGTGCCAGCTACAACAGGAACTATGGCTACACCTTC	CASYNRNYGYTF
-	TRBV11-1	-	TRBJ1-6	TGTGCCAGCAGCCGCCGGACAGATTCACCCCTCCACTTT	CASSRRTDSPLHF
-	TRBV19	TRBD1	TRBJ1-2	TGTGCCAGTAGTATAGATACAGCCGGGACAGCCGTAAGCTACACCTTC	CASSIDTAGTAVSYTF
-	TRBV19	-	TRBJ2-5	TGTGCCAGTAGTAAGTCTGCAGGGAGGGAGACCCAGTACTTC	CASSKSAGRETQYF
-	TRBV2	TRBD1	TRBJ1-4	TGTGCCAGCACCGAGGGGGACAGCGGACCCGCAACTAATGAAAAACTGTTTTTT	CASTEGDSGPATNEKLFF
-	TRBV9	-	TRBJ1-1	TGTGCCAGCAGCGTAGAGGGGGCTGAAGCTTTCTTT	CASSVEGAEAFF
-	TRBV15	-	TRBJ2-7	TGTGCCACCAGCATTCCCCCGCCAGGGGCCTACGAGCAGTACTTC	CATSIPPPGAYEQYF
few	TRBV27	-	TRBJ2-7	TGTGCCAGCAGCCTCGCGGGGAGCTCCTACGAGCAGTACTTC	CASSLAGSSYEQYF
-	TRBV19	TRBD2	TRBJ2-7	TGTGCCAGTAGTACCCTAGCGGGAGCCTACGAGCAGTACTTC	CASSTLAGAYEQYF
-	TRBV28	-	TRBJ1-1	TGTGCCAGCAGGGGCCTCATGAACACTGAAGCTTTCTTT	CASRGLMNTEAFF
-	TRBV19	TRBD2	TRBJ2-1	TGTGCCAGTAGTACTAGCGGGGTAACTAACAATGAGCAGTTCTTC	CASSTSGVTNNEQFF
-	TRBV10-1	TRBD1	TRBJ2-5	TGCGCCAGCAGTGAAGGGACAGGAACAAAGGGGGAGACCCAGTACTTC	CASSEGTGTKGETQYF
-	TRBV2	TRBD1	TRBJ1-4	TGTGCCAGCAGAAAAGACAGGGGAGCTAATGAAAAACTGTTTTTT	CASRKDRGANEKLFF
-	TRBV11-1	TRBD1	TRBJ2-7	TGTGCCAGCAGCCGTACAGGGGTTGGTACCTACGAGCAGTACTTC	CASSRTGVGTYEQYF
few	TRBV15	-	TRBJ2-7	TGTGCCACCTCCCTGGAGAAGACCTACGAGCAGTACTTC	CATSLEKTYEQYF
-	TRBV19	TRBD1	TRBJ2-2	TGTGCCAGTATACGAGGGACAGTAAACACCGGGGAGCTGTTTTTT	CASIRGTVNTGELFF
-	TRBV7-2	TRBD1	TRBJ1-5	TGTGCCAGCAGCACTCAGGACAGGGGCAATCAGCCCCAGCATTTT	CASSTQDRGNQPQHF
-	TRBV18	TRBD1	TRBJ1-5	TGTGCCAGCTCCACATGGACAGGGAATCAGCCCCAGCATTTT	CASSTWTGNQPQHF
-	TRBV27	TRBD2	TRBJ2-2	TGTGCCAGCAGACTAACTAGCGGGGGGGCCTTTGCCACCGGGGAGCTGTTTTTT	CASRLTSGGAFATGELFF
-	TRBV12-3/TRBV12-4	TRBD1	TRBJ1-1	TGTGCCAGCAGTTTCGGGACAGGAGCTTTCTTT	CASSFGTGAFF
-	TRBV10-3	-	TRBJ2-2	TGTGCCATCAGTGGTTACAGCCTGAACACCGGGGAGCTGTTTTTT	CAISGYSLNTGELFF
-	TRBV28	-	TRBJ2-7	TGTGCCAGCAAGGAGCGGTTCTACGAGCAGTACTTC	CASKERFYEQYF
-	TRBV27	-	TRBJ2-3	TGTGCCAGCAGTCCTGTAGCGGCCACCCAACGCAATACGCAGTATTTT	CASSPVAATQRNTQYF
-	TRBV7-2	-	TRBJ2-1	TGTGCCAGCACCTCATTCTTAGCGGATTACAATGAGCAGTTCTTC	CASTSFLADYNEQFF
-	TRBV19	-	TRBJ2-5	TGTGCCAGTAATGCGGGACAGCAAGAGACCCAGTACTTC	CASNAGQQETQYF
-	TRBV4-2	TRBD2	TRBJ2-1	TGTGCCAGCAGCCAAGTGGGAAATAGCGGGAGTGGTGAGCAGTTCTTC	CASSQVGNSGSGEQFF
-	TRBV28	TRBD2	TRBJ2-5	TGTGCCAGCAGTTTGAGGGGAAGCGGGAGGGCCGGGGAGACCCAGTACTTC	CASSLRGSGRAGETQYF
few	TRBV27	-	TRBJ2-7	TGTGCCAGCAGTTCCGGAGCAATACGCTACGAGCAGTACTTC	CASSSGAIRYEQYF
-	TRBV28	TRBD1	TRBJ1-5	TGTGCCAGCAGTTTAGGGGACAGTTTGCAGCCCCAGCATTTT	CASSLGDSLQPQHF
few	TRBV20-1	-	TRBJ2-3	TGCAGTGCTAGTGCCGAAGGGGTCCCTTCTTGGAATACGCAGTATTTT	CSASAEGVPSWNTQYF
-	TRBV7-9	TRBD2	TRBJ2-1	TGTGCCAGCAGCCCGGGACTAGCGGTGGATGATGAGCAGTTCTTC	CASSPGLAVDDEQFF
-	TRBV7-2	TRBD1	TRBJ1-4	TGTGCCAGCAGCGGGCGACAGGGAACGAATAGTGGAAAACTGTTTTTT	CASSGRQGTNSGKLFF
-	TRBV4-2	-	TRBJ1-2	TGTGCCAGCAGCCACGAGAGGGCCGCCCCCCGGGGCTACACCTTC	CASSHERAAPRGYTF
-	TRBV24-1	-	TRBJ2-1	TGTGCCACCAGTGGACGCCGGGAACTGAGGCGGGATGAGCAGTTCTTC	CATSGRRELRRDEQFF
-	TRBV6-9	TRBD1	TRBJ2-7	TGTGCCAGCAGGGGACAGGGTTGCAACGAGCAGTACTTC	CASRGQGCNEQYF
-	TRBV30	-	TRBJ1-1	TGTGCCTGGAGCCAGCGGGGAGACACTGAAGCTTTCTTT	CAWSQRGDTEAFF
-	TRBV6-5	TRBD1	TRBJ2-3	TGTGCCAGCAGTCGGGACAGGGAGACAGATACGCAGTATTTT	CASSRDRETDTQYF
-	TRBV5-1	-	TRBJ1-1	TGCGCCAGCAGCTTTTACGGGAACTCTGAAGCTTTCTTT	CASSFYGNSEAFF
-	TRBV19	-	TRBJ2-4	TGTGCCAGTAGTATGAGCAGGGGTTACATTCAGTACTTC	CASSMSRGYIQYF
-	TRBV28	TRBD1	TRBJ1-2	TGTGCCAGCAGTCCCCCGGGACAGGGGGTAGACTACACCTTC	CASSPPGQGVDYTF
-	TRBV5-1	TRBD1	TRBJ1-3	TGCGCCAGCAGCTTGGAGACCACAGGGGCGGGAAACACCATATATTTT	CASSLETTGAGNTIYF